One and the same sample provided the 27 T cell receptor beta chains below, sequenced in a study of shared clonotypes between healthy human individuals. Naive CD8 cells were CD45RO-negative, positively selected for CCR7, excluding terminally differentiated effector memory CD45RA+ cells. Some clones are missing from TCRdb's copy, which holds only in-frame ones; the method was immunoSEQ multiplex PCR. The table includes around 600,000 clones, about 98% detected once. Material for sequencing was naive CD8+ T cells sorted from blood. Receptor source: a man aged 25 to 40 in good health.

The V gene is TRBV15, the J gene TRBJ2-7; 9 nucleotides agree with TRBD1. CDR3 size: 16 residues. V gave up 2 bases and J gave up 6 bases; unmatched junction bases: 11. CDR1 and CDR2 (germline): LNHNV, YYDKDF (reference sequence). CDR3 loop: CATSRREPTGGSEQYF. The CDR3 DNA reads TGTGCCACCAGCAGACGAGAGCCGACAGGGGGGTCCGAGCAGTACTTC.

The V call is TRBV29-1, the J call TRBJ1-4; D ambiguous. Trimming shortened V by 7 bases and J by 4 bases, and 7 bases separated the two germline ends. CDR3 length: 11 residues. CDR1 SQVTM and CDR2 ANQGSEA come from the germline V gene. The CDR3 DNA sequence: TGCAGCGGCCGTGGTAATGAAAAACTGTTTTTT. Protein product: CSGRGNEKLFF.

This sequence joins TRBV9 and TRBJ1-1; D is unclear. Trimming shortened V by 4 bases and J by 3 bases, and 13 bases separated the two germline ends. Germline CDR1 and CDR2: SGDLS and YYNGEE. CDR3 length: 14 amino acids. The DNA of the CDR3 is TGTGCCAGCAGCTACGGACCCTCCGACACTGAAGCTTTCTTT. Amino acid sequence: CASSYGPSDTEAFF. The entire variable domain, with the rest obtained from reference TRBV9 and TRBJ1-1, is as follows: DSGVTQTPKHLITATGQRVTLRCSPRSGDLSVYWYQQSLDQGLQFLIQYYNGEERAKGNILERFSAQQFPDLHSELNLSSLELGDSALYFCASSYGPSDTEAFFGQGTRLTVV.

The sample holds one count of this clone. The chain carries TRBV5-6 and TRBJ2-2, with D perhaps TRBD1 (6 bases). The V gene's germline CDR1 is SGHDT and CDR2 YYEEEE. V was clipped by 3 bases and J by 3 bases, with 15 bases between them. This CDR3 comprises 16 residues. The CDR3 DNA reads as TGTGCCAGCAGCTCTTTCCGGGACACCGACACCGGGGAGCTGTTTTTT. This sequence encodes CASSSFRDTDTGELFF. Variable domain in full (rest from reference TRBV5-6 and TRBJ2-2): DAGVTQSPTHLIKTRGQQVTLRCSPKSGHDTVSWYQQALGQGPQFIFQYYEEEERQRGNFPDRFSGHQFPNYSSELNVNALLLGDSALYLCASSSFRDTDTGELFFGEGSRLTVL.

The chain recombines TRBV6-5 with TRBJ2-1; 7 bases align to TRBD1. The germline CDR1 and CDR2 sequences are MNHEY and SVGAGI. J lost 7 bases, V lost 2 bases, and 5 bases had no gene match. The length of the CDR3 is 14 residues. CDR3 coding DNA: TGTGCCAGCAGTTACGGACAGGATAGGAATGAGCAGTTCTTC. Residues: CASSYGQDRNEQFF.

The rearrangement uses TRBV5-1 and TRBJ2-1; 7 bases fit TRBD2. Germline V gene data show CDR1 as SGHRS and CDR2 as YFSETQ. Trimming at V came to 4 bases and at J to 4 bases, leaving 8 bases not matched to a gene. The CDR3 covers 15 residues. The CDR3 nucleotides are TGCGCCAGCAGCGGTCCCGGGACTAATTACAATGAGCAGTTCTTC. Its translation: CASSGPGTNYNEQFF.

The gene calls are TRBV7-9 and TRBJ2-4, with 10 positions matching TRBD2. The germline V gene has CDR1 SEHNR and CDR2 FQNEAQ (reference sequence). V trimming: 2 bases; J trimming: 8 bases; junction bases outside the gene matches: 9. The length of the CDR3 is 16 residues. The CDR3 sequence: CASSLLLAGVGDIQYF. In DNA form, the CDR3 reads TGTGCCAGCAGCTTACTCCTAGCGGGAGTGGGTGACATTCAGTACTTC. The variable domain in full, with the rest retrieved from reference TRBV7-9 and TRBJ2-4, is DTGVSQNPRHKITKRGQNVTFRCDPISEHNRLYWYRQTLGQGPEFLTYFQNEAQLEKSRLLSDRFSAERPKGSFSTLEIQRTEQGDSAMYLCASSLLLAGVGDIQYFGAGTRLSVL.

The CDR3 DNA reads TGTGCCAGCAGCGTACTAACAGATACGCAGTATTTT. It codes for CASSVLTDTQYF. The rearrangement uses TRBV5-6 and TRBJ2-3; D remains unclear. V was clipped by 4 bases and J by 3 bases, with 6 bases between them. There are 12 residues in the CDR3. The germline gives CDR1 SGHDT, CDR2 YYEEEE. The variable domain in full, completed from reference TRBV5-6 and TRBJ2-3, reads DAGVTQSPTHLIKTRGQQVTLRCSPKSGHDTVSWYQQALGQGPQFIFQYYEEEERQRGNFPDRFSGHQFPNYSSELNVNALLLGDSALYLCASSVLTDTQYFGPGTRLTVL.

The chain combines TRBV5-5 with TRBJ2-7; 13 bases are a match to TRBD2. This CDR3 is 19 amino acids long. The V segment lost 1 base and the J segment 0 bases; nucleotides outside the gene matches: 10. CDR1 and CDR2 (germline): SGHKS, YYEKEE (reference sequence). The CDR3 bases are TGTGCCAGCAGCTTGTATAGGACTAGCGGGAGTAAGGGCTCCTACGAGCAGTACTTC. Its translation is CASSLYRTSGSKGSYEQYF.

This clone has a handful of counts. V and J are TRBV4-2 and TRBJ1-2, with 9 bases fitting TRBD1. CDR3 length: 17 residues. CDR1 is LGHNA and CDR2 is YNFKEQ in the germline V gene. With V trimmed by 3 bases and J by 3 bases, 11 bases remained unmatched. CDR3 residues: CASSQTKKDRGHYGYTF. As DNA, the CDR3 is TGTGCCAGCAGCCAGACAAAAAAGGACAGGGGACACTATGGCTACACCTTC.

This rearrangement joins TRBV6-5 to TRBJ2-1; perhaps D is TRBD1 or TRBD2 (5 bases each). Germline-derived CDR1 and CDR2 are MNHEY and SVGAGI. The CDR3 is 14 amino acids. Trimming removed 4 bases from V and 4 bases from J, with 11 bases in between. CDR3 in amino acids: CASSWGKGYNEQFF. The CDR3 DNA is TGTGCCAGCAGTTGGGGGAAGGGGTACAATGAGCAGTTCTTC.

The chain uses TRBV28 and TRBJ2-1; 12 positions agree with TRBD2. This CDR3 is built from 17 residues. Germline loops: CDR1 MDHEN, CDR2 SYDVKM. V dropped 10 bases and J dropped 15; count of bases not matched to a gene: 25. CDR3 amino acids: CATRRGDSLNLAGGPFF. For the CDR3, the DNA is TGTGCCACCCGTAGAGGGGACAGCTTAAACCTAGCGGGAGGGCCGTTCTTC.

V and J are TRBV10-3 and TRBJ1-2, with TRBD1 matching over 7 bases. Germline loops: CDR1 ENHRY, CDR2 SYGVKD. V trimming: 6 bases; J trimming: 1 base; junction bases outside the gene matches: 2. This CDR3 spans 13 amino acids. CDR3 sequence reads: CAIRTGINYGYTF. CDR3 nucleotide sequence: TGTGCCATCAGGACAGGGATTAACTATGGCTACACCTTC.

V and J are TRBV19 and TRBJ2-1; 12 positions agree with TRBD1. Germline lookup yields CDR1 LNHDA and CDR2 SQIVND (reference sequence). This CDR3 is 18 amino acids long. With V trimmed by 5 bases and J by 4 bases, 12 bases remained unmatched. This CDR3 is CASSRDRGPADFYNEQFF. In DNA form, the CDR3 reads TGTGCCAGTAGTCGGGACAGGGGGCCAGCGGATTTTTACAATGAGCAGTTCTTC. The full variable domain, rest sourced from reference TRBV19 and TRBJ2-1, is DGGITQSPKYLFRKEGQNVTLSCEQNLNHDAMYWYRQDPGQGLRLIYYSQIVNDFQKGDIAEGYSVSREKKESFPLTVTSAQKNPTAFYLCASSRDRGPADFYNEQFFGPGTRLTVL.

The chain couples TRBV10-2 to TRBJ2-7; TRBD2 is a possible D gene (6 bases). The CDR3 totals 13 residues. V lost 8 bases and J 4 bases, leaving 15 bases between the germline ends. The germline gives CDR1 WSHSY, CDR2 SAAADI. CDR3 protein: CASSPGDSYEQYF. For the CDR3, the DNA is TGCGCCAGCTCCCCGGGAGATTCGTACGAGCAGTACTTC.

This chain connects TRBV11-2 to TRBJ2-5, with a possible D match to TRBD2 (6 bases). The CDR3 has 19 residues. Germline lookup yields CDR1 SGHAT and CDR2 FQNNGV. Between the trimmed V and J ends, which lost 3 bases and 0 bases, there was a span of 23 bases. The CDR3 DNA sequence: TGTGCCAGCAGCTTTTTAGGGGCTAGCGTTAAGTTGTACCAAGAGACCCAGTACTTC. This translates into CASSFLGASVKLYQETQYF.

J is TRBJ1-1 and V is TRBV19; TRBD1 matches 7 bases. CDR1 is LNHDA and CDR2 is SQIVND in the germline V gene (reference sequence). J was trimmed by 1 base and V by 3 bases; bases with no gene match: 8. This CDR3 region has 16 residues. For the CDR3, the DNA is TGTGCCAGTAGTATCCCCCCCGGACAGGAGAACACTGAAGCTTTCTTT. Translation: CASSIPPGQENTEAFF.

The chain recombines TRBV5-5 with TRBJ2-3; 8 bases line up with TRBD2. Germline assignment: CDR1 SGHKS and CDR2 YYEKEE (reference sequence). The CDR3 runs 15 residues. The trim removed 1 base at V and 3 bases at J, leaving 4 bases unmatched. CDR3 sequence reads: CASSLWTSLTDTQYF. CDR3 DNA sequence: TGTGCCAGCAGCTTGTGGACTAGCTTAACAGATACGCAGTATTTT.

The chain recombines TRBV5-4 with TRBJ2-5, with 10 bases fitting TRBD2. This CDR3 comprises 15 residues. Per germline, CDR1 SGHNT and CDR2 YYREEE (reference sequence). Trimming cost V 0 bases and J 4 bases; bases outside gene matches: 3. In DNA form, the CDR3 reads TGTGCCAGCAGCTTGGAGCCTAGCGGGGGAGAGACCCAGTACTTC. Translated, it gives CASSLEPSGGETQYF.

The J gene is TRBJ2-7, the V gene TRBV10-1; D is uncertain. This CDR3 has 11 amino acids. V shed 9 bases and J shed 6 bases, with 12 bases lying between them. Germline V gene sequence: CDR1 WNHNN, CDR2 SYGVQD (reference sequence). CDR3 nucleotide sequence: TGCGCCAGACCTAGAGTATGCGAGCAGTACTTC. Its translation is CARPRVCEQYF.

The V call is TRBV19, the J call TRBJ2-7, with D perhaps assigned TRBD1 or TRBD2 (5 bases each). V was shortened by 10 bases and J by 3 bases, with 16 bases between the two germline ends. CDR3 length: 13 amino acids. Germline values: CDR1 LNHDA, CDR2 SQIVND (reference sequence). The CDR3: CATSGTGYYEQYF. The CDR3 coding sequence is TGTGCCACCTCCGGGACGGGGTACTACGAGCAGTACTTC.

The gene calls are TRBV19 and TRBJ2-1, with D perhaps matching TRBD2 (6 bases). The CDR3 spans 15 residues. CDR1 is LNHDA, CDR2 SQIVND, per germline (reference sequence). V was cut by 4 bases and J by 4 bases, with 14 bases left in between. In DNA form, the CDR3 reads TGTGCCAGTAGTACCGGGGCCGGGGGTTACAATGAGCAGTTCTTC. Translating gives CASSTGAGGYNEQFF.

This clone has only one observation. This rearrangement joins TRBV28 to TRBJ1-5; D is possibly TRBD1 (5 bases). V was pared by 6 bases and J by 4 bases, with 16 bases between. The CDR3 has 15 amino acids. Germline CDR1 is MDHEN and CDR2 is SYDVKM. The CDR3 sequence is CASSLGGTGNQPQHF. The CDR3 coding sequence is TGTGCCAGCAGCCTCGGGGGGACGGGGAATCAGCCCCAGCATTTT.

The chain couples TRBV6-6 to TRBJ2-3, with D unclear. Germline-derived CDR1 and CDR2 are MNHNY and SVGAGI (reference sequence). This CDR3 has 15 amino acids. V was trimmed by 2 bases and J by 0 bases, leaving 9 bases between them. The CDR3 DNA sequence: TGTGCCAGCAGTTACCTGCTCCCGAGCACAGATACGCAGTATTTT. This translates into CASSYLLPSTDTQYF.

Only one count was recorded for this clone. The chain has TRBV27 and TRBJ2-3; tentative D call: TRBD1 (5 bases). The CDR3 runs to 17 residues. Germline values: CDR1 MNHEY, CDR2 SMNVEV (reference sequence). V dropped 7 bases and J dropped 2 bases, with 22 bases sitting between them. The CDR3 reads CASKKLVDTGYTDTQYF. CDR3 DNA: TGTGCCAGCAAGAAGTTGGTCGATACAGGTTACACAGATACGCAGTATTTT.

The chain is built from TRBV2 and TRBJ2-7, with D hard to call. V shed 7 bases and J shed 0 bases, with 7 bases lying between them. Germline V gene data show CDR1 as SNHLY and CDR2 as FYNNEI. There are 12 residues in the CDR3. The CDR3 region has the DNA TGTGCCAGCATCAGAACCTCCTACGAGCAGTACTTC. This codes for CASIRTSYEQYF.

V and J are TRBV4-3 and TRBJ2-1, with 8 bases aligning to TRBD2. Trimming cost V 4 bases and J 6 bases; bases outside gene matches: 5. CDR1 LGHNA and CDR2 YSLEER come from the germline V gene. The CDR3 consists of 14 residues. The CDR3 DNA reads TGCGCCAGCAGCCGAGCGGGAGCGACCAATGAGCAGTTCTTC. Its protein is CASSRAGATNEQFF.